This TCR beta chain was identified during a study of regulatory T cells in long-lasting Graves disease. Study overall: Persistent cases were those of Graves' disease that involved over 5 years of antithyroid drugs with positive TSH receptor antibodies.

Time point given: persistent/refractory GD, antithyroid drugs over 5 years with positive TRAb. Making the TCR library involved RNA that had been extracted from PBMCs. Study-wide results and caveats: Favoring TRBV28, TRBJ1-2 and TRBJ2-5 was a feature seen in persistent disease. The number of shared public clonotypes was higher in persistent patients (more than 2,500) than new patients (about 910).

V gave up 2 bases and J gave up 13 bases, with 14 bases separating them. CDR1 and CDR2 from the germline V gene are MNHNS and SASEGT. The CDR3 length is 13 residues. This clonotype was seen at least ten times. Its cognate antigen is unknown. Building of the TCR beta libraries involved iRepertoire HTBI primers and Arm-PCR of CDR3 regions. Methods used by the authors: The study identified about 60 TRBV and some 13 TRBJ segments across samples. TCRdb reprocessed the multiplex PCR reads via MiXCR and lists one record per CDR3 protein. What appears here as the V and J calls and clone size reflects TCRdb's work, not the paper's. The data contain around 300,000 distinct CDR3 sequences, around 23% of them singletons.

The chain employs TRBV6-1 and TRBJ1-4; D not resolved. Sequencing used peripheral blood mononuclear cells (PBMCs), obtained when the disease was refractory, from a patient treated with antithyroid drugs. This receptor was obtained from a female donor with Graves disease. The DNA of the CDR3 is TGTGCCAGCAGTGAACCCAACACCTGGGGACTGTTTTTT. Translation gives CASSEPNTWGLFF.